The 26 T cell receptor beta chains below were found in one sample sequenced in a study of blood T cell repertoires in COVID-19. Here immunoSEQ multiplex PCR was the method, and the copy in TCRdb shows in-frame clones only, minus some. The sample shows 300,000 to 400,000 clones, roughly 90% of them seen only once. The specimen was PBMCs or T cells enriched from blood (not recorded which). The receptor source for this set is a woman aged 30 to 39 with acute COVID-19.

This clone has just a few counts. The rearrangement joins TRBV6-5 to TRBJ1-1; D perhaps matches TRBD1 (5 bases). The CDR3 is 15 amino acids. Trimming stripped 0 bases from V and 5 bases from J, with 13 bases between. Germline lookup yields CDR1 MNHEY and CDR2 SVGAGI. The CDR3, as DNA: TGTGCCAGCAGTTACTCGAGCGGGGCCCGGACTGAAGCTTTCTTT. It is translated as CASSYSSGARTEAFF.

This chain links TRBV19 with TRBJ1-5, with D hard to call. The CDR3 contains 14 residues. The germline CDR1 and CDR2 sequences are LNHDA and SQIVND (reference sequence). Trimming removed 5 bases from V and 0 bases from J, with 8 bases in between. CDR3 nucleotides: TGTGCCAGTAGTTCGTCAGTTAGCAATCAGCCCCAGCATTTT. It codes for CASSSSVSNQPQHF.

A remark on this clone: Other DNA sequences in the sample encode the same CDR3. The rearrangement joins TRBV20-1 to TRBJ2-7; 9 bases match TRBD2. Germline V gives CDR1 DFQATT, CDR2 SNEGSKA (reference sequence). The V segment lost 3 bases and the J segment 0 bases; nucleotides outside the gene matches: 3. This CDR3 region has 14 residues. The CDR3 region has the DNA TGCAGTGCTAGTAGCGGGGGAAGCTCCTACGAGCAGTACTTC. Translation: CSASSGGSSYEQYF.

This clone was counted only a few times. The chain carries TRBV2 and TRBJ1-6; D possibly corresponds to TRBD1 (5 bases). The CDR3 runs to 15 residues. V gave up 3 bases and J gave up 8 bases, with 14 bases separating them. CDR1 and CDR2 from the germline V gene are SNHLY and FYNNEI. CDR3 region: CASSDSGGVYSPLHF. In DNA, the CDR3 is TGTGCCAGCAGTGATTCCGGGGGGGTATATTCACCCCTCCACTTT.

The chain couples TRBV7-9 to TRBJ2-5; possible D gene TRBD2, 6 bases. Germline CDR1 reads SEHNR; CDR2 reads FQNEAQ (reference sequence). The V end was cut by 1 base, the J end by 1 base, with 7 bases between. The CDR3 runs to 14 residues. The CDR3, as DNA: TGTGCCAGCAGCTTAGAACTAGCCCAAGAGACCCAGTACTTC. Translation gives CASSLELAQETQYF.

V and J are TRBV24-1 and TRBJ2-5; 9 nucleotides agree with TRBD2. The CDR3 consists of 15 residues. CDR1 is KGHDR and CDR2 is SFDVKD in the germline V gene. V lost 2 bases to trimming and J lost 5 bases; unmatched junction nucleotides: 5. CDR3 residues: CATSDWAGGQETQYF. Here the CDR3 DNA reads TGTGCCACCAGTGATTGGGCGGGGGGGCAGGAGACCCAGTACTTC.

The V gene is TRBV19, the J gene TRBJ2-1; TRBD2 agrees at 10 bases. This CDR3 has 16 residues. Germline values: CDR1 LNHDA, CDR2 SQIVND (reference sequence). Trimming cost V 7 bases and J 9 bases; bases outside gene matches: 15. DNA for the CDR3: TGTGCCAGTACCGATCCGGGGGTAGCGGGGGGTGCTGAGCAGTTCTTC. It yields the protein CASTDPGVAGGAEQFF.

This clone appeared once. The chain combines TRBV18 with TRBJ2-7; 9 bases agree with TRBD2. Looked up from germline, CDR1 is KGHSH and CDR2 is LQKENI. The trim removed 6 bases at V and 1 base at J, leaving 10 bases unmatched. The CDR3 is made up of 16 amino acids. In nucleotides, the CDR3 is TGTGCCAGCTCGCCAACGGCGGGACTAGCTTCCTACGAGCAGTACTTC. Amino acid sequence: CASSPTAGLASYEQYF.

This chain links TRBV18 with TRBJ2-7, with TRBD1 matching over 10 bases. Trimming at V came to 3 bases and at J to 5 bases, leaving 4 bases not matched to a gene. Germline V gives CDR1 KGHSH, CDR2 LQKENI. The CDR3 has 14 amino acids. The CDR3 sequence: CASSPTGGFHEQYF. CDR3 DNA sequence: TGTGCCAGCTCACCGACAGGGGGCTTCCACGAGCAGTACTTC.

The chain has TRBV7-9 and TRBJ1-4, with 9 bases identical to TRBD1. The CDR3 totals 14 residues. From germline, CDR1 is SEHNR and CDR2 FQNEAQ (reference sequence). With 1 base clipped from V and 7 bases from J, the junction kept 1 base outside the gene matches. CDR3 amino acids: CASSLGDRAEKLFF. The CDR3 nucleotides are TGTGCCAGCAGCTTAGGGGACAGGGCTGAAAAACTGTTTTTT.

The chain couples TRBV7-9 to TRBJ2-1, with D tentatively TRBD2 (5 bases). From germline, CDR1 is SEHNR and CDR2 FQNEAQ (reference sequence). The CDR3 spans 17 residues. V lost 5 bases and J lost 2, with 19 bases in between. The CDR3 sequence: CASSRHRGVKAYNEQFF. CDR3 nucleotide sequence: TGTGCCAGCAGCAGACACCGGGGAGTAAAGGCCTACAATGAGCAGTTCTTC. The full variable domain, rest sourced from reference TRBV7-9 and TRBJ2-1, is DTGVSQNPRHKITKRGQNVTFRCDPISEHNRLYWYRQTLGQGPEFLTYFQNEAQLEKSRLLSDRFSAERPKGSFSTLEIQRTEQGDSAMYLCASSRHRGVKAYNEQFFGPGTRLTVL.

This clone was detected only a few times. The gene calls are TRBV5-6 and TRBJ2-5; 7 bases fit TRBD2. This CDR3 region has 14 residues. The V segment lost 0 bases and the J segment 5 bases; nucleotides outside the gene matches: 4. Germline V gives CDR1 SGHDT, CDR2 YYEEEE. The CDR3 loop is CASSLAGGRETQYF. The CDR3 region has the DNA TGTGCCAGCAGCTTGGCGGGGGGTCGGGAGACCCAGTACTTC.

V usage is TRBV5-1 and J usage is TRBJ1-1, with D perhaps TRBD1 (6 bases). Trimming took off 8 bases at V and 5 bases at J, with 28 bases between the two ends. The CDR3 extends over 17 amino acids. Germline assignment: CDR1 SGHRS and CDR2 YFSETQ. Written as DNA, the CDR3 is TGCGCCAGGGGCAGGTATTGGGTTCAGGGGCCGGAAACTGAAGCTTTCTTT. Protein product: CARGRYWVQGPETEAFF.

Only a few counts were recorded for this clone. The chain carries TRBV12-3 or TRBV12-4 and TRBJ1-5; D possibly corresponds to TRBD1 (6 bases). This CDR3 has 13 residues. V shed 6 bases and J shed 5 bases, with 11 bases lying between them. In DNA form, the CDR3 reads TGTGCCAGCAGCTCAGGGGTCCATCAGCCCCAGCATTTT. It is translated as CASSSGVHQPQHF.

This clone was recorded only once. This sequence joins TRBV7-8 and TRBJ1-6; 8 bases are a match to TRBD1. CDR1 SGHVS and CDR2 FQNEAQ come from the germline V gene. V gave up 6 bases and J gave up 0 bases; unmatched junction bases: 7. The CDR3 has 17 amino acids. The CDR3 protein is CASRMTGASSYNSPLHF. The CDR3 DNA follows: TGTGCCAGCAGGATGACAGGGGCGAGCTCCTATAATTCACCCCTCCACTTT.

Points on this clone: This sample also contains other DNA sequences that code for the same CDR3. The chain carries TRBV5-6 and TRBJ1-2; maybe TRBD1 (5 bases). The CDR3 extends over 15 amino acids. In germline, CDR1 is SGHDT, CDR2 YYEEEE. Trimming removed 4 bases from V and 4 bases from J, with 17 bases in between. The CDR3 nucleotides read TGTGCCAGCAGCCTGGGGCAGGGAAGGGGCTATGGCTACACCTTC. It translates to CASSLGQGRGYGYTF.

The rearrangement joins TRBV27 to TRBJ2-7; D is uncertain. V was clipped by 3 bases and J by 3 bases, with 3 bases between them. Germline V gene sequence: CDR1 MNHEY, CDR2 SMNVEV (reference sequence). The CDR3 runs 11 residues. In DNA, the CDR3 is TGTGCCAGCAGTTTCGGCTACGAGCAGTACTTC. Translation: CASSFGYEQYF.

This clone appeared a single time. The CDR3 DNA follows: TGTGCCAGCAGTTTAAGACAGGGGGCGGGTGGAAACACCATATATTTT. Its translation: CASSLRQGAGGNTIYF. This chain uses TRBV6-6 with TRBJ1-3; TRBD1 aligns across 10 bases. With V trimmed by 4 bases and J by 3 bases, 6 bases remained unmatched. The CDR3 runs 16 residues. The germline CDR1 and CDR2 sequences are MNHNY and SVGAGI (reference sequence).

The rearrangement joins TRBV5-1 to TRBJ2-1; D gene uncertain. CDR1 is SGHRS, CDR2 YFSETQ, per germline. CDR3 size: 15 residues. Trimming stripped 1 base from V and 2 bases from J, with 10 bases between. The CDR3 region is CASSLSSGAYNEQFF. The CDR3 nucleotides are TGCGCCAGCAGCTTGTCTAGTGGTGCCTACAATGAGCAGTTCTTC. Filled out from reference TRBV5-1 and TRBJ2-1, the complete variable domain reads KAGVTQTPRYLIKTRGQQVTLSCSPISGHRSVSWYQQTPGQGLQFLFEYFSETQRNKGNFPGRFSGRQFSNSRSEMNVSTLELGDSALYLCASSLSSGAYNEQFFGPGTRLTVL.

V usage is TRBV5-6 and J usage is TRBJ2-1; 10 bases are a match to TRBD2. With 3 bases clipped from V and 2 bases from J, the junction kept 5 bases outside the gene matches. Germline lookup yields CDR1 SGHDT and CDR2 YYEEEE. This CDR3 contains 16 residues. For the CDR3, the DNA is TGTGCCAGCAGCTACTATAGCGGGGGGCCCTACAATGAGCAGTTCTTC. Its translation: CASSYYSGGPYNEQFF.

This chain uses TRBV7-9 with TRBJ2-4; TRBD1 matches 7 bases. Germline-derived CDR1 and CDR2 are SEHNR and FQNEAQ (reference sequence). The ends lost 5 bases at V and 7 bases at J; junction bases unmatched: 8. The CDR3 is 14 residues long. This chain's CDR3 is CASSPTGKGNIQYF. As DNA, the CDR3 is TGTGCCAGCAGCCCGACAGGGAAAGGGAACATTCAGTACTTC.

The chain is built from TRBV28 and TRBJ1-2, with TRBD1 identical over 7 bases. The CDR3 runs 14 residues. The junction had 6 bases not matched to a gene; V was cut back by 6 bases and J by 2 bases. Germline CDR1 and CDR2: MDHEN and SYDVKM. CDR3 sequence: CASSPPQGNYGYTF. CDR3 in DNA: TGTGCCAGCAGCCCTCCACAGGGGAACTATGGCTACACCTTC.

V usage is TRBV25-1 and J usage is TRBJ1-2; possibly TRBD1 for D (6 bases). The length of the CDR3 is 15 residues. Between the trimmed V and J ends, which lost 1 base and 4 bases, there was a span of 13 bases. Germline CDR1 and CDR2: MGHDK and SYGVNS. The CDR3 nucleotides read TGTGCCAGCAGTGAATCCGACAGGTCCACCTATGGCTACACCTTC. This gives the protein CASSESDRSTYGYTF.

This chain uses TRBV5-1 with TRBJ1-6; 7 bases are a match to TRBD1. Trimming took 0 bases from V and 7 from J; bases not matched to a gene: 4. The CDR3 is 15 amino acids. Germline V gene data show CDR1 as SGHRS and CDR2 as YFSETQ. The CDR3 reads CASSLEGQKNSPLHF. The CDR3 nucleotides read TGCGCCAGCAGCTTGGAGGGACAGAAGAATTCACCCCTCCACTTT.

J is TRBJ1-1 and V is TRBV30, with no clear D. Trimming stripped 3 bases from V and 1 base from J, with 15 bases between. Germline assignment: CDR1 GTSNPN and CDR2 SVGIG (reference sequence). The CDR3 extends over 15 amino acids. CDR3 sequence reads: CAWRSKLHWNTEAFF. The CDR3 region has the DNA TGTGCCTGGAGGTCCAAACTTCACTGGAACACTGAAGCTTTCTTT.

CDR3: CATSDLDRNYNEQFF. The CDR3 bases are TGTGCCACCAGTGATCTGGACAGAAATTACAATGAGCAGTTCTTC. The chain recombines TRBV24-1 with TRBJ2-1; possibly TRBD1 for D (6 bases). Germline V gives CDR1 KGHDR, CDR2 SFDVKD. There are 15 residues in the CDR3. Trimming removed 3 bases from V and 4 bases from J, with 12 bases in between.